This TCR beta chain was observed in a study of human T cells and chemical hapten exposure. About the research overall: Across its 20 to 30 weeks, the study gave patients weekly diphenylcyclopropenone doses to the scalp.

This clonotype was recorded at least ten times. Its antigen is still unknown. Individual cDNA molecules each carried unique molecular identifiers attached by the library. Using its own MiXCR run on the RACE reads, TCRdb lists one record per CDR3 protein. The sample consists of tens of thousands of distinct CDR3 sequences, more than 7.5% of them appearing once. Time point defined: pre-sensitization, week 0. The treatment: therapeutic diphenylcyclopropenone sensitization with weekly scalp DPC. Study-level results: Against controls, expanded TCRs gave rise to significantly more large CDR3 similarity clusters.

Germline-derived CDR1 and CDR2 are WNHNN and SYGVQD (reference sequence). V shed 6 bases and J shed 5 bases, with 16 bases lying between them. This CDR3 is built from 14 residues. This sequence joins TRBV10-1 and TRBJ1-1, with a possible D match to TRBD1 (6 bases). The sequencing here drew on whole blood, taken in connection with sensitization to the hapten diphenylcyclopropenone (DPC). This TCR was recovered from a man between 40 and 49 years old with alopecia areata. Some clones in this sample may be carry-over from other donors' samples. As DNA, the CDR3 is TGCGCCAGCAGGGCCGGGGGCAGTGAAACTGAAGCTTTCTTT. Amino acids: CASRAGGSETEAFF.